The sequence of this TCR beta chain was determined in a study of human T cells and chemical hapten exposure. Overall study: Patients were given diphenylcyclopropenone on the scalp weekly across the roughly 25-week study. Study observations and caveats: The number of TCRs over 1 in 1000 frequency stayed unchanged after DPC.

Library construction involved attaching unique molecular identifiers to individual cDNA molecules, which allowed quantitative, reproducible TCR counting. TCRdb ran MiXCR on the RACE reads and lists one entry per CDR3 protein. This sample has over 300,000 distinct CDR3 sequences, with 4.5% to 6% found just once. The CDR3 contains 13 residues. CDR1 is SNHLY and CDR2 is FYNNEI in the germline V gene. Trimming stripped 4 bases from V and 5 bases from J, with 10 bases between. This clonotype came up many times. Its specificity is unknown. As for time point: pre-sensitization, week 0. Sample treatment: therapeutic diphenylcyclopropenone sensitization with weekly scalp DPC. Investigators collected blood before applying each patch test.

This specimen was whole blood, taken in connection with sensitization to the hapten diphenylcyclopropenone (DPC). The sequence was collected from a woman aged 45 to 65 with alopecia areata. Some clones in this sample may be carry-over from other donors' samples. The genes are TRBV2 and TRBJ2-3; D not certain. The CDR3 is CASSGGRGDTQYF. DNA for the CDR3: TGTGCCAGCAGTGGCGGTCGCGGAGATACGCAGTATTTT.